The clone carrying this T cell receptor beta chain has only a few counts. Its antigen is not identified. The sample is drawn from a study of T cell responses to AZD1222 COVID-19 vaccine. Produced via immunoSEQ multiplex PCR; TCRdb's table is partial and in-frame only. Among about 67,000 clones listed, around 84% were seen once. Study-wide points: Only 6 or 7 AZD1222 recipients tested seropositive at baseline.

The CDR3 length is 16 residues. Per the germline V gene, CDR1 is SGHDT and CDR2 is YYEEEE. The V and J ends lost 0 bases and 2 bases respectively, with 11 bases between them. This sample comprised peripheral blood, obtained on day 0 of AZD1222 vaccination. The gene calls are TRBV5-6 and TRBJ2-2; no reliable D call. The source of this sequence is an adult in good health. CDR3 loop: CASSLVGQLNTGELFF. The CDR3 region has the DNA TGTGCCAGCAGCTTGGTGGGCCAGCTAAACACCGGGGAGCTGTTTTTT.